A selection of T cell receptor beta chains follows, all from one sample in a study of post-analysis software for immune sequencing data. TCRdb re-called the PCR reads with MiXCR, one entry per CDR3 protein. The top ten hold 4% to 6% of the sample, which has a few hundred thousand distinct CDR3 sequences, roughly a third seen once. The sample taken for sequencing was blood. The source of these receptors is a girl aged 10 to 17 with multiple sclerosis. Each CDR3 is given with its conserved first and last residue. Fields, in order: V gene, D gene, J gene, clone size, CDR3 protein, CDR3 DNA. D genes are given only for firm matches. For some rows the clone size is stated as once, few or many, or as a class when expanded; others skip it.

V: TRBV29-1
D: NA
J: TRBJ1-1
size: many
CDR3: CSVEPRMNTEAFF
DNA: TGCAGCGTTGAACCACGAATGAACACTGAAGCTTTCTTT

V: TRBV29-1
D: TRBD1
J: TRBJ2-7
size: few
CDR3: CSVLGQDSHEQYF
DNA: TGCAGCGTCCTTGGACAGGACTCCCACGAGCAGTACTTC

V: TRBV20-1
D: NA
J: TRBJ2-1
size: few
CDR3: CSARPTLADSSYNEQFF
DNA: TGCAGTGCTAGGCCAACTTTAGCGGATAGCTCCTACAATGAGCAGTTCTTC

V: TRBV14
D: TRBD1
J: TRBJ2-3
size: few
CDR3: CASSQHEETGGTDTQYF
DNA: TGTGCCAGCAGCCAACATGAGGAGACAGGGGGAACAGATACGCAGTATTTT

V: TRBV2
D: NA
J: TRBJ2-7
size: NA
CDR3: CVSNVETMTYEQYF
DNA: TGTGTCAGCAATGTGGAGACTATGACCTACGAGCAGTACTTC

V: TRBV7-9
D: NA
J: TRBJ2-6
size: many
CDR3: CASRHLSGANVLTF
DNA: TGTGCCAGCAGGCATCTCTCTGGGGCCAACGTCCTGACTTTC

V: TRBV5-5
D: NA
J: TRBJ2-7
size: many
CDR3: CASSLAKGGGYEQYF
DNA: TGTGCCAGCAGCTTGGCCAAGGGGGGCGGATACGAGCAGTACTTC

V: TRBV4-1
D: TRBD1
J: TRBJ2-7
size: many
CDR3: CASSQVAGGQIYEQYF
DNA: TGCGCCAGCAGCCAGGTTGCTGGGGGACAGATCTACGAGCAGTACTTC

V: TRBV13
D: NA
J: TRBJ1-6
size: NA
CDR3: CASSLDGRSPLHF
DNA: TGTGCCAGCAGCCTGGACGGGAGATCACCCCTCCACTTT

V: TRBV5-1
D: NA
J: TRBJ1-2
size: few
CDR3: CASSSDPNSYGYTF
DNA: TGCGCCAGCAGCTCGGACCCGAACAGCTATGGCTACACCTTC

V: TRBV6-2/TRBV6-3
D: NA
J: TRBJ2-6
size: many
CDR3: CASSPIAGANVLTF
DNA: TGTGCCAGCAGTCCCATAGCTGGGGCCAACGTCCTGACTTTC

V: TRBV7-8
D: NA
J: TRBJ2-2
size: NA
CDR3: CASSFPRAGNTGELFF
DNA: TGTGCCAGCAGCTTCCCTCGGGCGGGGAACACCGGGGAGCTGTTTTTT

V: TRBV20-1
D: TRBD1
J: TRBJ1-2
size: many
CDR3: CSARYPGTGRYYGYTF
DNA: TGCAGTGCTAGATACCCAGGGACAGGGAGGTACTATGGCTACACCTTC

V: TRBV18
D: TRBD1
J: TRBJ1-5
size: many
CDR3: CASSPGTGVNQPQHF
DNA: TGTGCCAGCTCACCAGGAACAGGGGTCAATCAGCCCCAGCATTTT

V: TRBV7-9
D: NA
J: TRBJ2-3
size: NA
CDR3: CASSLLETRSVDTQYF
DNA: TGTGCCAGCAGCTTACTGGAGACTAGGTCTGTGGATACGCAGTATTTT

V: TRBV15
D: TRBD1
J: TRBJ2-5
size: many
CDR3: CATSKTGALLETQYF
DNA: TGTGCCACCAGTAAGACAGGGGCCCTCCTTGAGACCCAGTACTTC

V: TRBV4-1
D: NA
J: TRBJ2-1
size: NA
CDR3: CASSQEREGEQFF
DNA: TGCGCCAGCAGCCAAGAGAGGGAAGGTGAGCAGTTCTTC

V: TRBV27
D: TRBD1
J: TRBJ2-4
size: many
CDR3: CASSDDRVAKNIQYF
DNA: TGTGCCAGCAGTGATGACAGGGTGGCCAAAAACATTCAGTACTTC

V: TRBV29-1
D: TRBD1
J: TRBJ2-1
size: many
CDR3: CSVPRTGDTEQFF
DNA: TGCAGCGTTCCGAGGACAGGGGATACTGAGCAGTTCTTC

V: TRBV14
D: TRBD1
J: TRBJ2-5
size: many
CDR3: CASSLDRVGETQYF
DNA: TGTGCCAGCAGCCTAGACAGGGTAGGAGAGACCCAGTACTTC

V: TRBV27
D: NA
J: TRBJ1-2
size: many
CDR3: CASSRTPMIGGYTF
DNA: TGTGCCAGCAGCCGGACACCGATGATTGGCGGCTACACCTTC

V: TRBV24-1
D: NA
J: TRBJ2-5
size: many
CDR3: CATSDHRVQETQYF
DNA: TGTGCCACCAGTGACCACAGGGTTCAAGAGACCCAGTACTTC

V: TRBV4-2
D: NA
J: TRBJ2-3
size: once
CDR3: CASSQEEYSTDTQYF
DNA: TGTGCCAGCAGCCAAGAGGAATACTCCACAGATACGCAGTATTTT

V: TRBV20-1
D: TRBD2
J: TRBJ2-1
size: NA
CDR3: CSAPLAGGFSYNEQFF
DNA: TGCAGTGCTCCCCTAGCGGGAGGGTTCTCCTACAATGAGCAGTTCTTC

V: TRBV30
D: NA
J: TRBJ1-5
size: NA
CDR3: CAWSSWDQPQHF
DNA: TGTGCCTGGAGTAGTTGGGATCAGCCCCAGCATTTT

V: TRBV4-3
D: TRBD1
J: TRBJ2-7
size: NA
CDR3: CASSQDRGLLSEQYF
DNA: TGCGCCAGCAGCCAGGACAGGGGGCTCTTAAGCGAGCAGTACTTC

V: TRBV18
D: NA
J: TRBJ2-1
size: many
CDR3: CASKTGGEYNEQFF
DNA: TGTGCCAGCAAGACAGGCGGGGAGTACAATGAGCAGTTCTTC

V: TRBV5-1
D: NA
J: TRBJ2-7
size: NA
CDR3: CTSSLEGQEQYF
DNA: TGCACCAGCAGCTTGGAGGGACAGGAGCAGTACTTC

V: TRBV9
D: TRBD2
J: TRBJ2-3
size: NA
CDR3: CASSGPPAGLAGKVDTQYF
DNA: TGTGCCAGCAGCGGACCGCCAGCGGGACTAGCGGGTAAAGTTGATACGCAGTATTTT

V: TRBV4-1
D: NA
J: TRBJ2-7
size: NA
CDR3: CASSQDVGEITYEQYF
DNA: TGCGCCAGCAGCCAAGATGTGGGCGAGATAACCTACGAGCAGTACTTC

V: TRBV6-1
D: NA
J: TRBJ2-5
size: NA
CDR3: CASLQGGQETQYF
DNA: TGTGCCAGCTTGCAGGGGGGCCAAGAGACCCAGTACTTC

V: TRBV3-1
D: NA
J: TRBJ1-1
size: NA
CDR3: CASRPDGGPDTEAFF
DNA: TGTGCCAGCAGACCGGACGGGGGACCGGATACTGAAGCTTTCTTT

V: TRBV5-1
D: NA
J: TRBJ2-7
size: NA
CDR3: CASSLGSGLWNEQYF
DNA: TGCGCCAGCAGCTTGGGAAGCGGACTCTGGAATGAGCAGTACTTC

V: TRBV10-3
D: NA
J: TRBJ1-5
size: NA
CDR3: CAIQPGRNQPQHF
DNA: TGTGCCATCCAACCAGGGCGGAATCAGCCCCAGCATTTT

V: TRBV20-1
D: TRBD1
J: TRBJ2-5
size: NA
CDR3: CSAGQGEETQYF
DNA: TGCAGTGCCGGCCAGGGGGAAGAGACCCAGTACTTC

V: TRBV4-1
D: NA
J: TRBJ2-6
size: many
CDR3: CASSQDSAGSGANVLTF
DNA: TGCGCCAGCAGCCAAGATAGTGCGGGGTCCGGGGCCAACGTCCTGACTTTC

V: TRBV19
D: NA
J: TRBJ2-7
size: few
CDR3: CASRLVTGSHEQYF
DNA: TGTGCCAGTAGGTTGGTCACGGGGAGCCACGAGCAGTACTTC

V: TRBV19
D: TRBD1
J: TRBJ1-5
size: NA
CDR3: CASNARGGQPQHF
DNA: TGTGCCAGTAACGCCAGGGGGGGTCAGCCCCAGCATTTT

V: TRBV9
D: TRBD2
J: TRBJ2-1
size: many
CDR3: CASSAQGLAGVTYNEQFF
DNA: TGTGCCAGCAGCGCTCAGGGACTAGCGGGAGTAACCTACAATGAGCAGTTCTTC

V: TRBV24-1
D: TRBD1
J: TRBJ2-1
size: many
CDR3: CATSDPTGTGVNEQFF
DNA: TGTGCCACCAGTGACCCAACCGGGACAGGGGTCAATGAGCAGTTCTTC

V: TRBV9
D: TRBD2
J: TRBJ2-2
size: few
CDR3: CASSVPSGRTANTGELFF
DNA: TGTGCCAGCAGCGTACCCAGCGGGAGGACCGCGAACACCGGGGAGCTGTTTTTT

V: TRBV24-1
D: TRBD1
J: TRBJ1-2
size: many
CDR3: CATSDLRQGVYGYTF
DNA: TGTGCCACCAGTGATTTACGACAGGGGGTCTATGGCTACACCTTC

V: TRBV29-1
D: NA
J: TRBJ2-3
size: many
CDR3: CSVERVTDTQYF
DNA: TGCAGCGTTGAAAGGGTCACAGATACGCAGTATTTT

V: TRBV7-2
D: NA
J: TRBJ2-1
size: many
CDR3: CASSRPSVSYNEQFF
DNA: TGTGCCAGCAGCCGACCTAGCGTCTCCTACAATGAGCAGTTCTTC

V: TRBV7-6
D: NA
J: TRBJ2-1
size: many
CDR3: CASSPAPRDSPSSYNEQFF
DNA: TGTGCCAGCAGCCCTGCTCCTCGGGACTCTCCGAGCTCCTACAATGAGCAGTTCTTC

V: TRBV6-2/TRBV6-3
D: TRBD2
J: TRBJ2-1
size: many
CDR3: CASSPGTSGASYNEQFF
DNA: TGTGCCAGCAGCCCCGGGACTAGCGGGGCGTCCTACAATGAGCAGTTCTTC

V: TRBV7-9
D: NA
J: TRBJ1-2
size: medium-sized
CDR3: CASSWLAGNYGYTF
DNA: TGTGCCAGCAGCTGGTTGGCGGGCAACTATGGCTACACCTTC

V: TRBV7-9
D: NA
J: TRBJ2-1
size: many
CDR3: CAITDSVEQFF
DNA: TGTGCCATTACGGACAGCGTGGAGCAGTTCTTC

V: TRBV7-3
D: TRBD2
J: TRBJ2-1
size: NA
CDR3: CASSLSGGNNEQFF
DNA: TGCGCCAGCAGCCTTAGCGGGGGGAACAATGAGCAGTTCTTC

V: TRBV28
D: NA
J: TRBJ2-1
size: many
CDR3: CASSFRVVAEQFF
DNA: TGTGCCAGCAGTTTCCGCGTAGTTGCTGAGCAGTTCTTC

V: TRBV29-1
D: TRBD2
J: TRBJ2-5
size: NA
CDR3: CSVVTTSGRTQYF
DNA: TGCAGCGTGGTTACGACTAGCGGGAGGACCCAGTACTTC

V: TRBV24-1
D: TRBD2
J: TRBJ2-1
size: few
CDR3: CAIEKGSLTSGSITYNGQFF
DNA: TGTGCCATCGAGAAGGGAAGCCTTACTAGCGGGAGTATAACCTACAATGGGCAGTTCTTC

V: TRBV4-1
D: TRBD1
J: TRBJ2-2
size: NA
CDR3: CASSQAQGAWTGERFF
DNA: TGCGCCAGCAGCCAAGCGCAGGGGGCATGGACCGGGGAGCGGTTTTTT

V: TRBV10-3
D: TRBD1
J: TRBJ2-6
size: many
CDR3: CAISFTGGAGANVLTF
DNA: TGTGCCATCAGTTTTACAGGGGGCGCTGGGGCCAACGTCCTGACTTTC

V: TRBV15
D: NA
J: TRBJ2-3
size: NA
CDR3: CATSRDSPSATDTQYF
DNA: TGTGCCACCAGCAGAGATAGTCCTAGCGCCACAGATACGCAGTATTTT

V: TRBV13
D: NA
J: TRBJ1-1
size: few
CDR3: CASSLVGVTEAFF
DNA: TGTGCCAGCAGCCTTGTCGGGGTCACTGAAGCTTTCTTT

V: TRBV19
D: NA
J: TRBJ1-1
size: NA
CDR3: CASSVTPWRATEAFF
DNA: TGTGCCAGTAGTGTAACTCCATGGCGGGCCACTGAAGCTTTCTTT